This entry lists 19 T cell receptor beta chains sequenced from one sample in a study of cytomegalovirus exposure and HLA in healthy donors. The PCR ran on 60 Vbeta and 13 Jbeta primers. Generated by immunoSEQ multiplex PCR, the TCRdb table keeps only in-frame clones and is missing some. Here the sample spans 200,000 to 250,000 clones, almost 80% being singletons. Sequenced material: PBMCs. Every receptor here comes from a male donor in good health and CMV-seronegative.

This clone appeared a few times. The J gene is TRBJ2-1, the V gene TRBV4-1; TRBD2 matches 9 bases. V dropped 1 base and J dropped 3; count of bases not matched to a gene: 4. From germline, CDR1 is MGHRA and CDR2 YSYEKL. This CDR3 is built from 16 residues. The DNA of the CDR3 is TGCGCCAGCAGCCAAGCTAGCGGGGCTATCTACAATGAGCAGTTCTTC. This sequence encodes CASSQASGAIYNEQFF.

The V call is TRBV2, the J call TRBJ2-3; 9 nucleotides line up with TRBD2. Trimming removed 6 bases from V and 2 bases from J; junction bases left unmatched: 6. Germline V gene sequence: CDR1 SNHLY, CDR2 FYNNEI. The CDR3 is 15 residues long. The CDR3 spells CASRATSGYTDTQYF. In nucleotides, the CDR3 is TGTGCCAGCAGGGCGACTAGCGGTTACACAGATACGCAGTATTTT.

The chain carries TRBV6-1 and TRBJ1-2, with a weak D call TRBD1 (6 bases). Trimming pared 2 bases from V and 8 bases from J, leaving 12 bases between. Germline-derived CDR1 and CDR2 are MNHNS and SASEGT. This CDR3 region has 13 residues. The DNA of the CDR3 is TGTGCCAGCAGTGAAAACAGGGCAGACGGCTACACCTTC. Protein product: CASSENRADGYTF.

Regarding this clone: Its ends do not fully match the called genes, so a read error is possible. The V and J genes are TRBV7-9 and TRBJ1-2, with D hard to call. Looked up from germline, CDR1 is SEHNR and CDR2 is FQNEAQ (reference sequence). This CDR3 has 15 residues. CDR3 protein: CSSSLGGSVNYGYTF. The CDR3, as DNA: TGTTCCAGCAGCTTAGGAGGTTCGGTAAACTATGGCTACACCTTC.

J is TRBJ2-3 and V is TRBV7-3, with 7 bases lining up with TRBD1. The germline V gene has CDR1 SGHTA and CDR2 FQGTGA. V was clipped by 2 bases and J by 2 bases; unmatched bases: 1. The CDR3 length is 14 residues. CDR3 amino acids: CASSLGTDTDTQYF. CDR3 coding DNA: TGTGCCAGCAGCTTAGGGACAGACACAGATACGCAGTATTTT.

This clone was seen ten or more times. V and J are TRBV11-2 and TRBJ1-4, with TRBD1 identical over 9 bases. This CDR3 is 16 amino acids long. Trimming at V came to 2 bases and at J to 6 bases, leaving 7 bases not matched to a gene. Germline V gives CDR1 SGHAT, CDR2 FQNNGV. This CDR3 is CASSLTGGLRDEKLFF. CDR3 in DNA: TGTGCCAGCAGCTTAACAGGGGGCCTTAGGGATGAAAAACTGTTTTTT. Full variable domain (outside the CDR3, taken from reference TRBV11-2 and TRBJ1-4): EAGVAQSPRYKIIEKRQSVAFWCNPISGHATLYWYQQILGQGPKLLIQFQNNGVVDDSQLPKDRFSAERLKGVDSTLKIQPAKLEDSAVYLCASSLTGGLRDEKLFFGSGTQLSVL.

This clone showed up just once. The chain links TRBV5-1 to TRBJ1-2; D is possibly TRBD1 (5 bases). This CDR3 region has 18 residues. The V gene lost 3 bases and the J gene lost 0 bases, with 21 bases spanning the gap. Germline V gene lookup returns CDR1 SGHRS and CDR2 YFSETQ. The CDR3 nucleotides are TGCGCCAGCAGCTCTGCGGGACGGGATTTTACTCCTAACTATGGCTACACCTTC. Translating it yields CASSSAGRDFTPNYGYTF.

This sequence joins TRBV18 and TRBJ2-3; weak D call: TRBD1 (5 bases). Germline V CDR1 and CDR2: KGHSH, LQKENI. The V end lost 3 bases, the J end lost 4 bases, and 11 bases lay between the germline ends. This CDR3 has 14 residues. DNA of the CDR3: TGTGCCAGCTCACCTCAGGGCCCCCCAGATACGCAGTATTTT. This sequence encodes CASSPQGPPDTQYF.

This chain links TRBV15 with TRBJ2-7; TRBD1 agrees at 9 bases. The V gene's germline CDR1 is LNHNV and CDR2 YYDKDF (reference sequence). The CDR3 is 17 residues long. The V segment lost 1 base and the J segment 3 bases; nucleotides outside the gene matches: 10. CDR3 sequence: CATSRGYPGQGDYEQYF. CDR3 coding DNA: TGTGCCACCAGCAGAGGCTATCCGGGACAGGGAGACTACGAGCAGTACTTC.

The chain combines TRBV5-1 with TRBJ2-5; D may be TRBD2 (6 bases). The end of the DNA is better explained by TRBJ2-7, so the J call may be wrong. The CDR3 contains 15 residues. Germline CDR1 SGHRS, CDR2 YFSETQ. CDR3 sequence (DNA): TGCGCCAGCAGCTTGGCCGGAGGGGTCGGCTACGAGCAGTACTTC. It encodes CASSLAGGVGYEQYF.

Points on this clone: One end of the junction varies from germline; a read error may be responsible. CDR3 protein: CSSSLGDQPQHF. The CDR3 DNA reads as TGTTCCAGCAGCTTAGGAGATCAGCCCCAGCATTTT. The chain joins TRBV7-9 to TRBJ1-5; D unresolved. This CDR3 is built from 12 residues. The germline gives CDR1 SEHNR, CDR2 FQNEAQ (reference sequence).

The CDR3 bases are TGTGCCAGCAGCAAAGTGGGGCAGGCAGACCGAATGAACACTGAAGCTTTCTTT. Translation gives CASSKVGQADRMNTEAFF. The chain employs TRBV21-1 and TRBJ1-1; TRBD1 was called by the table and not checked on the DNA. TRBV21-1 has pseudogene status. The CDR3 loop spans 18 amino acids.

The chain carries TRBV7-6 and TRBJ2-1; 9 positions agree with TRBD2. From germline, CDR1 is SGHVS and CDR2 FNYEAQ. J lost 5 bases, V lost 5 bases, and 7 bases had no gene match. The CDR3 spans 15 residues. The CDR3 DNA reads as TGTGCCAGCAGCCCAGTGGCGGGAGGGGACAATGAGCAGTTCTTC. Protein sequence: CASSPVAGGDNEQFF.

The chain couples TRBV6-1 to TRBJ2-7; TRBD1 matches 7 bases. CDR1 MNHNS and CDR2 SASEGT come from the germline V gene. This CDR3 is built from 13 residues. V dropped 7 bases and J dropped 3; count of bases not matched to a gene: 6. The CDR3 protein is CASTGDSHYEQYF. CDR3 nucleotide sequence: TGTGCCAGCACCGGGGACAGCCACTACGAGCAGTACTTC.

The V and J genes are TRBV4-1 and TRBJ2-7, with 7 bases identical to TRBD2. Germline V CDR1 and CDR2: MGHRA, YSYEKL. There are 17 residues in the CDR3. The V and J ends lost 0 bases and 1 base, in that order; junction bases with no gene match: 9. In nucleotides, the CDR3 is TGCGCCAGCAGCCAAGATAGTCGGGAGGAGTTTTCCTACGAGCAGTACTTC. It is translated as CASSQDSREEFSYEQYF.

The rearrangement uses TRBV25-1 and TRBJ2-1; no clear D gene. Trimming took off 5 bases at V and 2 bases at J, with 10 bases between the two ends. Germline values: CDR1 MGHDK, CDR2 SYGVNS. This CDR3 region has 14 residues. CDR3 DNA: TGTGCCAGCAGTCTTCCAGGTACCTACAATGAGCAGTTCTTC. As protein: CASSLPGTYNEQFF.

This chain links TRBV6-5 with TRBJ2-1, with 14 bases that match TRBD2. Looked up from germline, CDR1 is MNHEY and CDR2 is SVGAGI. The V gene end was trimmed by 4 bases and the J gene end by 9 bases; junction bases not matched to a gene: 8. The CDR3 sequence is 16 residues long. CDR3 sequence: CASSWGLAGVKGEQFF. In DNA form, the CDR3 reads TGTGCCAGCAGTTGGGGACTAGCGGGAGTAAAGGGTGAGCAGTTCTTC.

The rearrangement links TRBV28 to TRBJ1-1, with D hard to call. CDR1 MDHEN and CDR2 SYDVKM come from the germline V gene. This CDR3 comprises 12 residues. V was trimmed by 6 bases and J by 6 bases, leaving 11 bases between them. The DNA of the CDR3 is TGTGCCAGCAGACCCCCGAGTGCTGAAGCTTTCTTT. Amino acid sequence: CASRPPSAEAFF.

J is TRBJ2-1 and V is TRBV6-1; D unclear. CDR3 length: 15 amino acids. Per germline, CDR1 MNHNS and CDR2 SASEGT. With 3 bases removed from V and 3 bases from J, the gap between germline ends came to 12 bases. The CDR3 bases are TGTGCCAGCAGTGACTCAGCGTGGAGCTACAATGAGCAGTTCTTC. Translation: CASSDSAWSYNEQFF.